This passage covers 31 T cell receptor beta chains from one sample sequenced in a study of CD8+ T cells in alopecia areata. The treatment here: oral pan-JAK inhibitor, 5-10 mg twice daily. Following extraction, RNA underwent reverse transcription to cDNA, which served as the sequencing template. Some clones are missing from TCRdb's copy, which holds only in-frame ones; the method was immunoSEQ multiplex PCR. The table has about 200,000 clones, roughly 60% seen once. The material sequenced was CD4+ T cells sorted from blood, taken at week 24, from a patient treated with tofacitinib. The receptors here all came from a human donor with alopecia areata.

The rearrangement joins TRBV27 to TRBJ2-3, with D possibly called TRBD1 or TRBD2 (5 bases each). CDR1 and CDR2 from the germline V gene are MNHEY and SMNVEV (reference sequence). CDR3 length: 18 amino acids. The ends were cut back, 3 bases at V and 2 bases at J, with 21 bases in the middle. In nucleotides, the CDR3 is TGTGCCAGCAGTTTCGTAGTAAGAGGGGCCGGAGACACAGATACGCAGTATTTT. Encoded protein: CASSFVVRGAGDTDTQYF.

The chain recombines TRBV6-5 with TRBJ2-3; D is undetermined. Germline assignment: CDR1 MNHEY and CDR2 SVGAGI. Trimming cost V 0 bases and J 2 bases, with 6 bases left between them. The CDR3 has 14 amino acids. CDR3 in amino acids: CASSYSTSTDTQYF. CDR3 in DNA: TGTGCCAGCAGTTACTCGACCTCCACAGATACGCAGTATTTT.

This clone was observed a handful of times. The chain combines TRBV27 with TRBJ1-1; D ambiguous. Trimming took off 7 bases at V and 1 base at J, with 4 bases between the two ends. The germline gives CDR1 MNHEY, CDR2 SMNVEV (reference sequence). The CDR3 is 11 residues long. In nucleotides, the CDR3 is TGTGCCAGCAAACAGAACACTGAAGCTTTCTTT. It codes for CASKQNTEAFF.

This clone has a handful of counts. The chain is built from TRBV29-1 and TRBJ1-2; D possibly corresponds to TRBD1 (5 bases). The CDR3 is 14 amino acids. The germline V and J ends were trimmed by 7 bases and 3 bases, with 18 bases remaining between them. CDR1 is SQVTM, CDR2 ANQGSEA, per germline. CDR3 region: CSALRASGDYGYTF. The CDR3, as DNA: TGCAGCGCCCTTCGGGCATCGGGGGACTATGGCTACACCTTC.

V and J are TRBV5-1 and TRBJ2-7; TRBD1 aligns across 7 bases. The V gene end was trimmed by 0 bases and the J gene end by 7 bases; junction bases not matched to a gene: 10. The CDR3 has 15 residues. The germline V gene encodes CDR1 SGHRS and CDR2 YFSETQ. The CDR3 spells CASSLGTGSYMEQYF. The CDR3 DNA reads TGCGCCAGCAGCTTGGGGACAGGCTCATACATGGAGCAGTACTTC.

The chain carries TRBV29-1 and TRBJ2-1; maybe TRBD1 (5 bases). V was trimmed by 6 bases and J by 6 bases, leaving 18 bases between them. Germline CDR1 reads SQVTM; CDR2 reads ANQGSEA. The CDR3 totals 14 residues. CDR3 DNA: TGCAGCGTAGCTGACAGCTTACTTTTCAATGAGCAGTTCTTC. It yields the protein CSVADSLLFNEQFF.

The J gene is TRBJ1-5, the V gene TRBV9; D might be TRBD1 (5 bases). The CDR3 totals 14 residues. The germline V gene encodes CDR1 SGDLS and CDR2 YYNGEE. The ends were cut back, 4 bases at V and 8 bases at J, with 16 bases in the middle. This CDR3 reads CASSMGTALEPQHF. CDR3 DNA: TGTGCCAGCAGCATGGGGACGGCGCTGGAGCCCCAGCATTTT.

This clone has more than one count but fewer than ten. The chain is built from TRBV9 and TRBJ2-7, with D hard to call. This CDR3 has 14 amino acids. V gave up 0 bases and J gave up 5 bases, with 12 bases separating them. CDR1 is SGDLS, CDR2 YYNGEE, per germline. The CDR3 DNA reads TGTGCCAGCAGCGTAGGGGGATTTGTTGACGAGCAGTACTTC. This encodes CASSVGGFVDEQYF. Drawing the rest from reference TRBV9 and TRBJ2-7, the complete variable domain is DSGVTQTPKHLITATGQRVTLRCSPRSGDLSVYWYQQSLDQGLQFLIQYYNGEERAKGNILERFSAQQFPDLHSELNLSSLELGDSALYFCASSVGGFVDEQYFGPGTRLTVT.

The chain combines TRBV9 with TRBJ2-7, with D maybe TRBD2 (6 bases). Germline V CDR1 and CDR2: SGDLS, YYNGEE. The V end lost 3 bases, the J end lost 0 bases, and 13 bases lay between the germline ends. This CDR3 region has 15 residues. The CDR3 sequence: CASSAHGGNSYEQYF. The CDR3 nucleotides are TGTGCCAGCAGCGCCCATGGCGGGAACTCCTACGAGCAGTACTTC.

This clone was counted between two and nine times. The V and J genes are TRBV29-1 and TRBJ1-1, with TRBD1 identical over 8 bases. J was trimmed by 1 base and V by 5 bases; bases with no gene match: 3. CDR1 is SQVTM and CDR2 is ANQGSEA in the germline V gene. The CDR3 extends over 13 amino acids. The CDR3, as DNA: TGCAGCGTTCGGGGACAGGCGAACACTGAAGCTTTCTTT. Translated, it gives CSVRGQANTEAFF.

The chain uses TRBV25-1 and TRBJ2-1; 7 bases map to TRBD1. CDR1 MGHDK and CDR2 SYGVNS come from the germline V gene. The CDR3 has 15 amino acids. The trim removed 2 bases at V and 5 bases at J, leaving 6 bases unmatched. The CDR3 sequence: CASSENDRADNEQFF. The CDR3 DNA is TGTGCCAGCAGTGAAAATGACAGGGCCGACAATGAGCAGTTCTTC.

The table lists this clone with a few counts. Other DNA sequences within the sample encode an identical CDR3. The J gene is TRBJ2-7, the V gene TRBV25-1; 7 bases fit TRBD2. Germline CDR1 and CDR2: MGHDK and SYGVNS. The CDR3 spans 14 residues. J gave up 1 base and V 3 bases, and 3 bases lay outside the gene matches. The CDR3 loop reads CASSDSGPSYEQYF. In DNA form, the CDR3 reads TGTGCCAGCAGTGATAGCGGGCCTTCCTACGAGCAGTACTTC.

This clone has only a few counts. J is TRBJ2-1 and V is TRBV7-3; 9 bases agree with TRBD2. The germline V gene has CDR1 SGHTA and CDR2 FQGTGA. The CDR3 runs 14 residues. The J segment lost 6 bases and the V segment lost 5 bases, leaving 5 bases of the junction unmatched. CDR3 DNA: TGTGCCAGCAGCCTCTCTAGCGGGGTCAATGAGCAGTTCTTC. Translating it yields CASSLSSGVNEQFF.

This rearrangement joins TRBV19 to TRBJ2-1; D is perhaps TRBD2 (5 bases). There are 16 residues in the CDR3. Germline-derived CDR1 and CDR2 are LNHDA and SQIVND (reference sequence). The ends were cut back, 5 bases at V and 0 bases at J, with 14 bases in the middle. CDR3 nucleotides: TGTGCCAGTAGTGTACTAGGCAAGAGCTCCTACAATGAGCAGTTCTTC. Translating gives CASSVLGKSSYNEQFF.

This chain uses TRBV5-6 with TRBJ1-2; no firm D call. Germline CDR1 SGHDT, CDR2 YYEEEE. The CDR3 runs 13 residues. With 2 bases removed from V and 2 bases from J, the gap between germline ends came to 7 bases. The CDR3 protein is CASSLTQNYGYTF. The CDR3 DNA is TGTGCCAGCAGCTTAACGCAGAACTATGGCTACACCTTC.

This chain links TRBV27 with TRBJ2-7; perhaps TRBD2 as D (6 bases). This CDR3 spans 11 amino acids. The germline CDR1 and CDR2 sequences are MNHEY and SMNVEV (reference sequence). Trimming removed 6 bases from V and 6 bases from J, with 9 bases in between. The CDR3 sequence is CASRGGFEQYF. Written as DNA, the CDR3 is TGTGCCAGCAGGGGGGGTTTCGAGCAGTACTTC.

V gene TRBV4-3 combines with J gene TRBJ1-2, with D unclear. The CDR3 is made up of 14 amino acids. CDR1 is LGHNA and CDR2 is YSLEER in the germline V gene. Trimming pared 0 bases from V and 1 base from J, leaving 6 bases between. The CDR3, as DNA: TGCGCCAGCAGCCAAGATCGTCTTAACTATGGCTACACCTTC. This gives the protein CASSQDRLNYGYTF.

Only one count was recorded for this clone. The chain uses TRBV29-1 and TRBJ2-6; 11 positions match TRBD1. This CDR3 contains 16 residues. V was clipped by 4 bases and J by 2 bases; unmatched bases: 4. CDR1 and CDR2 from the germline V gene are SQVTM and ANQGSEA. CDR3 sequence reads: CSVAWGQGAGANVLTF. DNA for the CDR3: TGCAGCGTTGCTTGGGGACAGGGGGCTGGGGCCAACGTCCTGACTTTC.

This clone was seen only a few times. The chain couples TRBV2 to TRBJ2-7, with 11 nucleotides matching TRBD2. J lost 5 bases, V lost 4 bases, and 7 bases had no gene match. The germline V gene has CDR1 SNHLY and CDR2 FYNNEI. This CDR3 has 15 amino acids. The CDR3 DNA is TGTGCCAGCAGTGCGCAACTAGCGGGAGTCCACGAGCAGTACTTC. The encoded protein is CASSAQLAGVHEQYF. Variable domain in full (rest from reference TRBV2 and TRBJ2-7): EPEVTQTPSHQVTQMGQEVILRCVPISNHLYFYWYRQILGQKVEFLVSFYNNEISEKSEIFDDQFSVERPDGSNFTLKIRSTKLEDSAMYFCASSAQLAGVHEQYFGPGTRLTVT.

The chain combines TRBV5-1 with TRBJ2-3; either TRBD1 or TRBD2 may supply D (6 bases each). The germline V gene has CDR1 SGHRS and CDR2 YFSETQ. The V and J ends lost 1 base and 2 bases respectively, with 11 bases between them. The CDR3 totals 15 residues. The CDR3 loop is CASSLRGPPTDTQYF. CDR3 coding DNA: TGCGCCAGCAGCTTGCGGGGGCCCCCCACAGATACGCAGTATTTT.

Here the CDR3 reads CASRTGQNTGELFF. The CDR3 DNA sequence: TGTGCCAGCAGAACGGGACAGAACACCGGGGAGCTGTTTTTT. The genes are TRBV7-3 and TRBJ2-2; tentative D call: TRBD1 (6 bases). The CDR3 contains 14 residues. Germline CDR1 SGHTA, CDR2 FQGTGA. V lost 6 bases and J lost 1, with 9 bases in between. Full variable domain (remainder filled in from reference TRBV7-3 and TRBJ2-2): GAGVSQTPSNKVTEKGKYVELRCDPISGHTALYWYRQSLGQGPEFLIYFQGTGAADDSGLPNDRFFAVRPEGSVSTLKIQRTERGDSAVYLCASRTGQNTGELFFGEGSRLTVL.

V and J are TRBV11-2 and TRBJ1-1, with D perhaps matching TRBD1 (6 bases). The V and J ends lost 7 bases and 3 bases respectively, with 12 bases between them. CDR1 and CDR2 from the germline V gene are SGHAT and FQNNGV. This CDR3 comprises 13 residues. CDR3 sequence: CASTPQGHTEAFF. The CDR3 DNA reads TGTGCCAGCACACCACAGGGCCACACTGAAGCTTTCTTT.

This chain links TRBV5-1 with TRBJ1-2; no definite D call. Germline assignment: CDR1 SGHRS and CDR2 YFSETQ. Trimming shortened V by 1 base and J by 3 bases, and 16 bases separated the two germline ends. The CDR3 sequence is 16 residues long. CDR3 region: CASSLSSPGLDYGYTF. DNA for the CDR3: TGCGCCAGCAGCTTGTCTTCTCCCGGATTGGACTATGGCTACACCTTC. The whole variable domain, remainder taken from reference TRBV5-1 and TRBJ1-2, is KAGVTQTPRYLIKTRGQQVTLSCSPISGHRSVSWYQQTPGQGLQFLFEYFSETQRNKGNFPGRFSGRQFSNSRSEMNVSTLELGDSALYLCASSLSSPGLDYGYTFGSGTRLTVV.

The chain has TRBV7-2 and TRBJ1-5, with 7 bases that match TRBD1. Germline V gene data show CDR1 as SGHTA and CDR2 as FQGNSA. The CDR3 is 13 amino acids. V lost 3 bases and J lost 13; bases outside the gene matches: 9. The DNA for the CDR3 is TGTGCCAGCAGCTTCGGACAGGCCGTTCCTCAGCATTTT. Protein sequence: CASSFGQAVPQHF.

The chain has TRBV18 and TRBJ2-5; the D is unclear. V was shortened by 5 bases and J by 1 base, with 8 bases between the two germline ends. CDR1 and CDR2 (germline): KGHSH, LQKENI. This CDR3 contains 13 residues. In DNA, the CDR3 is TGTGCCAGCTCATCGACAAGCCAAGAGACCCAGTACTTC. Its protein product is CASSSTSQETQYF.

This clone was observed a handful of times. V is TRBV10-2 and J is TRBJ2-1; D possibly matches TRBD1 or TRBD2 (6 bases each). The germline V and J ends were trimmed by 4 bases and 8 bases, with 18 bases remaining between them. The CDR3 extends over 15 amino acids. Germline V CDR1 and CDR2: WSHSY, SAAADI. CDR3 nucleotides: TGCGCCAGCAGTGTCGAGGGGGGCCGATACGATGAGCAGTTCTTC. It codes for CASSVEGGRYDEQFF.

The chain couples TRBV30 to TRBJ1-5; 7 bases map to TRBD1. The germline CDR1 and CDR2 sequences are GTSNPN and SVGIG (reference sequence). The CDR3 is 14 amino acids. With V trimmed by 2 bases and J by 2 bases, 3 bases remained unmatched. The CDR3: CAWSRTGRNQPQHF. In nucleotides, the CDR3 is TGTGCCTGGAGTCGGACAGGCCGCAATCAGCCCCAGCATTTT.

The chain is built from TRBV5-1 and TRBJ2-5; D uncertain. The length of the CDR3 is 16 residues. The V gene lost 7 bases and the J gene lost 0 bases, with 19 bases spanning the gap. Germline lookup yields CDR1 SGHRS and CDR2 YFSETQ. The CDR3, as DNA: TGCGCCAGCGCCCGGAATCTTCGGCGAGACCAAGAGACCCAGTACTTC. Encoded protein: CASARNLRRDQETQYF.

This sequence joins TRBV5-1 and TRBJ1-5; D is unresolved. CDR1 is SGHRS and CDR2 is YFSETQ in the germline V gene. The CDR3 sequence is 13 residues long. Trimming stripped 0 bases from V and 6 bases from J, with 7 bases between. The CDR3 loop reads CASSLGSGQPQHF. The CDR3, as DNA: TGCGCCAGCAGCTTGGGATCGGGTCAGCCCCAGCATTTT.

V is TRBV7-9 and J is TRBJ2-5; D perhaps matches TRBD2 (6 bases). This CDR3 is built from 16 residues. From germline, CDR1 is SEHNR and CDR2 FQNEAQ (reference sequence). V gave up 5 bases and J gave up 0 bases, with 16 bases separating them. CDR3 loop: CASSPYHSGNQETQYF. Here the CDR3 DNA reads TGTGCCAGCAGCCCCTATCATAGCGGAAACCAAGAGACCCAGTACTTC.

The chain links TRBV6-5 to TRBJ1-4; D unclear. The germline V and J ends were trimmed by 6 bases and 5 bases, with 10 bases remaining between them. Germline V gives CDR1 MNHEY, CDR2 SVGAGI. CDR3 length: 13 residues. CDR3 DNA: TGTGCCAGCAGAGCGGCACTCAATGAAAAACTGTTTTTT. It encodes CASRAALNEKLFF.